The 9 T cell receptor beta chains listed next were all sequenced from one sample in a study of T cells in Graves' hyperthyroidism and ophthalmopathy. Researchers took RNA transcripts and amplified the TCR beta CDR3 regions from them. With the HTBI primer set, the TCR CDR3 went through a first round of RT-PCR. Using its own MiXCR run on the multiplex PCR reads, TCRdb lists one record per CDR3 protein. This table holds about 560,000 distinct CDR3 sequences, over 15% found once. Sequenced: blood. The receptors were gathered from a woman aged 18-29 years with Graves' hyperthyroidism.

V and J are TRBV20-1 and TRBJ2-3, with D possibly called TRBD1 or TRBD2 (5 bases each). V shed 3 bases and J shed 11 bases, with 15 bases lying between them. Germline values: CDR1 DFQATT, CDR2 SNEGSKA (reference sequence). The CDR3 length is 12 residues. This CDR3 is CSARGPDGGQYF. DNA of the CDR3: TGCAGTGCTAGGGGCCCTGATGGGGGGCAGTATTTT.

At least ten counts were recorded for this clonotype. J is TRBJ2-5 and V is TRBV6-1; D uncertain. CDR3 length: 16 amino acids. Germline values: CDR1 MNHNS, CDR2 SASEGT. The V gene lost 1 base and the J gene lost 3 bases, with 15 bases spanning the gap. CDR3 amino acids: CASSEDPTVGEETQYF. CDR3 DNA sequence: TGTGCCAGCAGTGAAGACCCAACAGTTGGGGAAGAGACCCAGTACTTC.

The table lists this clonotype with many counts. The gene calls are TRBV15 and TRBJ1-5, with a tentative D call TRBD1 (5 bases). Germline V gives CDR1 LNHNV, CDR2 YYDKDF (reference sequence). This CDR3 is 15 amino acids long. Trimming took 5 bases from V and 0 from J, leaving 11 bases between them. The CDR3 sequence: CATSPRDYSNQPQHF. CDR3 DNA sequence: TGTGCCACCAGCCCCAGGGATTATAGCAATCAGCCCCAGCATTTT.

V usage is TRBV6-1 and J usage is TRBJ2-1; D may be TRBD1 (5 bases). The CDR3 has 14 residues. Trimming took off 4 bases at V and 8 bases at J, with 15 bases between the two ends. CDR1 and CDR2 (germline): MNHNS, SASEGT. The DNA for the CDR3 is TGTGCCAGCAGTGCTGAAGGGGCGGAAGATGAGCAGTTCTTC. Protein sequence: CASSAEGAEDEQFF.

V and J are TRBV20-1 and TRBJ2-5, with unresolved D. The CDR3 has 12 residues. V was cut by 4 bases and J by 4 bases, with 10 bases left in between. Germline V gives CDR1 DFQATT, CDR2 SNEGSKA (reference sequence). The chain's CDR3 is CSAIGSLETQYF. The CDR3 DNA is TGCAGTGCTATAGGCTCCCTAGAGACCCAGTACTTC.

Many counts were recorded for this clonotype. The V gene is TRBV18, the J gene TRBJ1-2; D is possibly TRBD1 (6 bases). This CDR3 is 15 amino acids long. V lost 0 bases and J lost 4, with 12 bases in between. Germline-derived CDR1 and CDR2 are KGHSH and LQKENI. The CDR3 coding sequence is TGTGCCAGCTCACCACCGGCAGCCAGGGGCTATGGCTACACCTTC. Amino acids: CASSPPAARGYGYTF. Drawing the rest from reference TRBV18 and TRBJ1-2, the complete variable domain is NAGVMQNPRHLVRRRGQEARLRCSPMKGHSHVYWYRQLPEEGLKFMVYLQKENIIDESGMPKERFSAEFPKEGPSILRIQQVVRGDSAAYFCASSPPAARGYGYTFGSGTRLTVV.

The CDR3 loop is CASSWGTGTSRNEQFF. CDR3 coding DNA: TGTGCCAGTAGTTGGGGAACTGGGACTAGCCGCAATGAGCAGTTCTTC. This sequence joins TRBV19 and TRBJ2-1; the match to TRBD2 covers 9 bases. Trimming at V came to 5 bases and at J to 6 bases, leaving 11 bases not matched to a gene. Germline values: CDR1 LNHDA, CDR2 SQIVND (reference sequence). CDR3 length equals 16 residues.

This clonotype was detected only a few times. CDR3 sequence reads: CASSIIPGARGNQPQHF. DNA for the CDR3: TGTGCCAGTAGTATAATTCCGGGGGCTCGGGGCAATCAGCCCCAGCATTTT. V gene TRBV19 combines with J gene TRBJ1-5; D may be TRBD1 (6 bases). Trimming shortened V by 2 bases and J by 2 bases, and 16 bases separated the two germline ends. CDR3 length equals 17 residues. CDR1 and CDR2 (germline): LNHDA, SQIVND (reference sequence).

This clonotype was seen many times. The CDR3 DNA is TGTGCCAGCAGTTCTGGACAGGACTATGGCTACACCTTC. It specifies CASSSGQDYGYTF. The chain joins TRBV13 to TRBJ1-2; TRBD1 agrees at 7 bases. The CDR3 has 13 amino acids. V shed 6 bases and J 3 bases; nucleotides not matched to a gene: 4. Germline V CDR1 and CDR2: PRHDT, FYEKMQ (reference sequence).